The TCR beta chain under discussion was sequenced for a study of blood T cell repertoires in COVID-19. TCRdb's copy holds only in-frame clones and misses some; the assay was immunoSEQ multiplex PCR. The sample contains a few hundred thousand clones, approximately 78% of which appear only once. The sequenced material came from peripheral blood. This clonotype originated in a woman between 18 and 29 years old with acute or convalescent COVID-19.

The CDR3 here is CASSWAGTDTEAFF. For the CDR3, the DNA is TGCGCCAGCAGCTGGGCCGGGACAGACACTGAAGCTTTCTTT. The V and J genes are TRBV5-1 and TRBJ1-1; 7 bases agree with TRBD1. Germline lookup yields CDR1 SGHRS and CDR2 YFSETQ. This CDR3 is built from 14 residues. Trimming at V came to 3 bases and at J to 3 bases, leaving 5 bases not matched to a gene.